This TCR beta chain originates from a study of graft-versus-host responses after intestinal transplantation. Across the whole study: All recipients got anti-thymocyte globulin induction, then tacrolimus and steroids for roughly 3 years. Points from the study as a whole: Allograft graft-versus-host to host-versus-graft clonal ratios ran high in patients with graft-donor T cell macrochimerism. The recipient marrow held GvH clones, and some of them showed up first in ileum or blood.

Clones were read by immunoSEQ multiplex PCR, and TCRdb kept only the in-frame ones, dropping some. The table includes just under 90,000 clones, around four fifths detected once. Germline CDR1 reads LNHDA; CDR2 reads SQIVND (reference sequence). Germline trimming cut 5 bases from V and 1 base from J; bases unmatched to any gene: 8. The CDR3 consists of 17 residues. As regards this clone: Its antigen remains unknown.

The sequencing here drew on unstimulated CD8+ T cells sorted from spleen or lymph node cells, taken before intestinal transplant. The clonotype originates from a human donor who received an intestinal transplant. J is TRBJ2-1 and V is TRBV19, with 10 bases lining up with TRBD2. The CDR3 loop is CASSLLAGRLSYNEQFF. The CDR3 DNA reads TGTGCCAGTAGTCTACTAGCGGGAAGACTTTCCTACAATGAGCAGTTCTTC.